This entry lists 26 T cell receptor beta chains sequenced from one sample in a study of cytomegalovirus exposure and HLA in healthy donors. Vbeta (60) and Jbeta (13) primers were used in the PCR. Sequenced by immunoSEQ multiplex PCR; TCRdb stores in-frame clones only, minus some. This table has 90,000 to 140,000 clones, over 80% appearing once. The sequenced material came from PBMCs. All receptors derive from a man under 40 in good health and CMV-seropositive.

This chain uses TRBV5-1 with TRBJ2-5; maybe TRBD2 (5 bases). The germline V and J ends were trimmed by 0 bases and 4 bases, with 7 bases remaining between them. The CDR3 is 13 residues long. The germline gives CDR1 SGHRS, CDR2 YFSETQ. The CDR3 loop is CASSLDRGETQYF. In DNA form, the CDR3 reads TGCGCCAGCAGCTTGGACCGGGGAGAGACCCAGTACTTC.

This chain connects TRBV7-6 to TRBJ1-2; D unclear. The CDR3 is made up of 12 amino acids. V dropped 4 bases and J dropped 8 bases, with 11 bases sitting between them. In germline, CDR1 is SGHVS, CDR2 FNYEAQ. The CDR3 region is CASSSGRIGYTF. The CDR3 DNA follows: TGTGCCAGCAGCTCGGGAAGAATCGGCTACACCTTC.

V and J are TRBV6-1 and TRBJ1-1; no definite D call. Trimming stripped 5 bases from V and 3 bases from J, with 7 bases between. Germline assignment: CDR1 MNHNS and CDR2 SASEGT. The CDR3 contains 12 residues. This CDR3 reads CASSFQDTEAFF. The CDR3 DNA reads as TGTGCCAGCAGTTTCCAGGACACTGAAGCTTTCTTT.

The chain has TRBV5-6 and TRBJ2-7; D is uncertain. CDR1 is SGHDT and CDR2 is YYEEEE in the germline V gene. The CDR3 spans 13 residues. Trimming took 2 bases from V and 3 from J, leaving 9 bases between them. CDR3: CASSFGRHYEQYF. In DNA form, the CDR3 reads TGTGCCAGCAGCTTCGGCAGGCACTACGAGCAGTACTTC. The whole variable domain, remainder taken from reference TRBV5-6 and TRBJ2-7, is DAGVTQSPTHLIKTRGQQVTLRCSPKSGHDTVSWYQQALGQGPQFIFQYYEEEERQRGNFPDRFSGHQFPNYSSELNVNALLLGDSALYLCASSFGRHYEQYFGPGTRLTVT.

This chain joins TRBV10-1 and TRBJ2-2; no clear D. V was shortened by 2 bases and J by 0 bases, with 7 bases between the two germline ends. Germline V gene sequence: CDR1 WNHNN, CDR2 SYGVQD (reference sequence). The CDR3 length is 15 residues. CDR3 nucleotides: TGCGCCAGCAGTGAGGCCAGATCGAACACCGGGGAGCTGTTTTTT. It is translated as CASSEARSNTGELFF.

CDR3 DNA sequence: TGTGCCAGCAGATTTGGGACAGGGGGACACGGGGAGCTGTTTTTT. Translated: CASRFGTGGHGELFF. The gene calls are TRBV6-5 and TRBJ2-2, with TRBD1 matching over 11 bases. Germline assignment: CDR1 MNHEY and CDR2 SVGAGI. CDR3 size: 15 residues. Unmatched junction bases numbered 7, after V lost 6 bases and J lost 7 bases.

The chain combines TRBV6-6 with TRBJ1-1; TRBD1 is a possible D gene (6 bases). Trimming cost V 6 bases and J 1 base, with 15 bases left between them. CDR3 length equals 15 residues. CDR1 and CDR2 (germline): MNHNY, SVGAGI (reference sequence). CDR3 nucleotides: TGTGCCAGCAGCCAAGGACAGTTAAAGAACACTGAAGCTTTCTTT. This translates into CASSQGQLKNTEAFF.

V gene TRBV5-6 combines with J gene TRBJ2-5, with D possibly TRBD1 on 5 matching bases. Germline assignment: CDR1 SGHDT and CDR2 YYEEEE. V lost 4 bases to trimming and J lost 4 bases, with 11 bases between them. The CDR3 loop spans 13 amino acids. This CDR3 reads CASSPDRPETQYF. CDR3 in DNA: TGTGCCAGCAGCCCCGACAGACCAGAGACCCAGTACTTC. Using reference TRBV5-6 and TRBJ2-5 for the parts outside the CDR3, the full variable domain is DAGVTQSPTHLIKTRGQQVTLRCSPKSGHDTVSWYQQALGQGPQFIFQYYEEEERQRGNFPDRFSGHQFPNYSSELNVNALLLGDSALYLCASSPDRPETQYFGPGTRLLVL.

V usage is TRBV7-2 and J usage is TRBJ2-1, with 11 bases identical to TRBD2. V lost 2 bases to trimming and J lost 7 bases; unmatched junction nucleotides: 4. CDR1 and CDR2 (germline): SGHTA, FQGNSA. The CDR3 sequence is 15 residues long. The CDR3 region is CASSLLAGGLNEQFF. The DNA of the CDR3 is TGTGCCAGCAGCTTACTAGCGGGGGGTTTAAATGAGCAGTTCTTC. The variable domain in full, completed from reference TRBV7-2 and TRBJ2-1, reads GAGVSQSPSNKVTEKGKDVELRCDPISGHTALYWYRQSLGQGLEFLIYFQGNSAPDKSGLPSDRFSAERTGGSVSTLTIQRTQQEDSAVYLCASSLLAGGLNEQFFGPGTRLTVL.

This clone appeared a single time. This chain connects TRBV28 to TRBJ1-4, with D possibly matching TRBD1 (5 bases). Trimming took 3 bases from V and 7 from J, leaving 12 bases between them. The V gene's germline CDR1 is MDHEN and CDR2 SYDVKM. The CDR3 covers 14 residues. CDR3 residues: CASSFGRASEKLFF. The CDR3 DNA reads TGTGCCAGCAGTTTCGGCAGGGCAAGTGAAAAACTGTTTTTT.

The rearrangement joins TRBV4-3 to TRBJ2-7, with TRBD1 matching over 7 bases. This CDR3 is 13 amino acids long. The junction had 7 bases not matched to a gene; V was cut back by 2 bases and J by 9 bases. The germline V gene has CDR1 LGHNA and CDR2 YSLEER. CDR3 loop: CASSQNRDSGQYF. CDR3 nucleotides: TGCGCCAGCAGCCAAAACCGGGACAGTGGGCAGTACTTC.

The V gene is TRBV5-1, the J gene TRBJ1-6; tentatively, D is TRBD1 (5 bases). The CDR3 is made up of 13 amino acids. The V and J ends lost 4 bases and 9 bases respectively, with 11 bases between them. CDR1 SGHRS and CDR2 YFSETQ come from the germline V gene. The CDR3 nucleotides are TGCGCCAGCAGCGCGGGGGTGAGTTCACCCCTCCACTTT. Its protein product is CASSAGVSSPLHF.

This chain connects TRBV7-8 to TRBJ1-1; D not resolved. The CDR3 has 12 residues. The germline gives CDR1 SGHVS, CDR2 FQNEAQ. Trimming removed 1 base at V and 5 bases at J, with 5 bases between. CDR3 DNA sequence: TGTGCCAGCAGCTTAGAACGGACTGAAGCTTTCTTT. Residues: CASSLERTEAFF.

The gene calls are TRBV7-2 and TRBJ2-7; 7 positions match TRBD2. This CDR3 spans 16 amino acids. CDR1 SGHTA and CDR2 FQGNSA come from the germline V gene. V shed 0 bases, J shed 0 bases, and the junction held 5 bases outside the gene matches. CDR3: CASSLAIGGGSYEQYF. For the CDR3, the DNA is TGTGCCAGCAGCTTAGCTATTGGGGGGGGCTCCTACGAGCAGTACTTC.

The gene calls are TRBV10-1 and TRBJ2-5; TRBD2 aligns across 12 bases. The germline CDR1 and CDR2 sequences are WNHNN and SYGVQD (reference sequence). V shed 8 bases and J 0 bases; nucleotides not matched to a gene: 4. CDR3 size: 15 residues. The CDR3 DNA sequence: TGCGCCAGCTCTAGCGGGGGGGCAAACCAAGAGACCCAGTACTTC. This translates into CASSSGGANQETQYF.

This rearrangement joins TRBV27 to TRBJ2-5; 8 bases line up with TRBD1. The CDR3 totals 14 residues. V gave up 8 bases and J gave up 0 bases; unmatched junction bases: 5. CDR1 MNHEY and CDR2 SMNVEV come from the germline V gene (reference sequence). Written as DNA, the CDR3 is TGTGCCAGCTCACCGACAGGGGACCAAGAGACCCAGTACTTC. It yields the protein CASSPTGDQETQYF.

This rearrangement joins TRBV14 to TRBJ1-4; 8 bases fit TRBD1. Germline V gene lookup returns CDR1 SGHDN and CDR2 FVKESK. CDR3 length equals 16 residues. V lost 1 base, J lost 12 bases, and 13 bases stayed unmatched. The CDR3 is CASSQGIGTGPMELFF. The CDR3, as DNA: TGTGCCAGCAGCCAAGGGATCGGGACAGGCCCAATGGAACTGTTTTTT.

The J gene is TRBJ2-3, the V gene TRBV4-3, with TRBD1 identical over 9 bases. Per the germline V gene, CDR1 is LGHNA and CDR2 is YSLEER. The CDR3 runs to 15 residues. J gave up 6 bases and V 1 base, and 5 bases lay outside the gene matches. CDR3 nucleotides: TGCGCCAGCAGCCAAGGCGGACAGGGGTTTGATACGCAGTATTTT. It translates to CASSQGGQGFDTQYF.

This chain connects TRBV5-4 to TRBJ1-1, with D possibly being TRBD1 (5 bases). Germline V gives CDR1 SGHNT, CDR2 YYREEE (reference sequence). The V end lost 4 bases, the J end lost 3 bases, and 16 bases lay between the germline ends. There are 15 residues in the CDR3. Written as DNA, the CDR3 is TGTGCCAGCAGCCCTCAGGAAGGGGTCGACACTGAAGCTTTCTTT. Protein sequence: CASSPQEGVDTEAFF.

The chain combines TRBV28 with TRBJ1-1; 10 nucleotides align to TRBD1. Germline loops: CDR1 MDHEN, CDR2 SYDVKM. The CDR3 covers 16 residues. The J segment lost 5 bases and the V segment lost 7 bases, leaving 13 bases of the junction unmatched. This CDR3 reads CASILGTGVIGTEAFF. CDR3 DNA: TGTGCCAGCATCCTGGGGACAGGGGTTATTGGAACTGAAGCTTTCTTT.

This clone was seen only once. The same CDR3 is also encoded by other DNA sequences in this sample. The V and J genes are TRBV27 and TRBJ2-1; 13 bases map to TRBD2. J gave up 7 bases and V 7 bases, and 7 bases lay outside the gene matches. Germline V CDR1 and CDR2: MNHEY, SMNVEV (reference sequence). The CDR3 sequence is 15 residues long. The CDR3 DNA sequence: TGTGCCAGCACTCACGGGACTAGCGGGGCTAATGAGCAGTTCTTC. This sequence encodes CASTHGTSGANEQFF.

This clone was found a few times. The chain recombines TRBV7-2 with TRBJ2-7; D perhaps matches TRBD1 (5 bases). Germline V CDR1 and CDR2: SGHTA, FQGNSA. The CDR3 is 14 residues long. With 5 bases removed from V and 2 bases from J, the gap between germline ends came to 13 bases. The CDR3 is CASSIPTETYEQYF. CDR3 in DNA: TGTGCCAGCAGCATCCCGACAGAAACCTACGAGCAGTACTTC.

The chain recombines TRBV4-1 with TRBJ1-4, with D perhaps TRBD1 (5 bases). V dropped 3 bases and J dropped 5 bases, with 16 bases sitting between them. This CDR3 contains 16 residues. Germline CDR1 MGHRA, CDR2 YSYEKL. The CDR3 here is CASSQAGTGVNEKLFF. The CDR3 region has the DNA TGCGCCAGCAGCCAGGCCGGGACGGGAGTGAATGAAAAACTGTTTTTT.

The chain uses TRBV7-3 and TRBJ2-3, with 8 bases matching TRBD1. This CDR3 has 13 amino acids. J was trimmed by 3 bases and V by 5 bases; bases with no gene match: 1. Germline-derived CDR1 and CDR2 are SGHTA and FQGTGA. This chain's CDR3 is CASSRTGTDTQYF. As DNA, the CDR3 is TGTGCCAGCAGCCGGACAGGGACAGATACGCAGTATTTT.

CDR3 residues: CASSRRTGMNYEQYF. In DNA, the CDR3 is TGTGCCAGCAGCCGCCGGACAGGCATGAACTACGAGCAGTACTTC. V and J are TRBV6-5 and TRBJ2-7; 7 bases match TRBD1. The CDR3 sequence is 15 residues long. V was clipped by 6 bases and J by 3 bases; unmatched bases: 11. In germline, CDR1 is MNHEY, CDR2 SVGAGI.

The chain is built from TRBV7-8 and TRBJ2-1, with a tentative D call TRBD1 (5 bases). The germline CDR1 and CDR2 sequences are SGHVS and FQNEAQ. This CDR3 has 15 residues. Trimming shortened V by 2 bases and J by 1 base, and 9 bases separated the two germline ends. The CDR3 DNA sequence: TGTGCCAGCAGCTTATTGCAGGGTTCCTACAATGAGCAGTTCTTC. Amino acids: CASSLLQGSYNEQFF.